This TCR beta chain derives from a study of technical replicates of blood from a handful of donors. V trimming: 1 base; J trimming: 1 base; junction bases outside the gene matches: 4. The CDR3 has 15 residues. Looked up from germline, CDR1 is LNHDA and CDR2 is SQIVND (reference sequence). This clone was counted a single time. The method was immunoSEQ multiplex PCR; TCRdb's version includes in-frame clones alone and lacks a portion of them. The profile covers about 50,000 clones, with 95% to 96% appearing a single time and 0.39% taken by the ten largest. The sequenced sample consisted of T cells isolated from PBMCs. This rearrangement joins TRBV19 to TRBJ2-7; 7 nucleotides line up with TRBD2. The TCR originated in a human donor in good health. The CDR3 DNA reads as TGTGCCAGTAGTATAGCGGGAGGAAGATCCTACGAGCAGTACTTC. It yields the protein CASSIAGGRSYEQYF. Supplemented by reference TRBV19 and TRBJ2-7, the full variable domain reads DGGITQSPKYLFRKEGQNVTLSCEQNLNHDAMYWYRQDPGQGLRLIYYSQIVNDFQKGDIAEGYSVSREKKESFPLTVTSAQKNPTAFYLCASSIAGGRSYEQYFGPGTRLTVT.